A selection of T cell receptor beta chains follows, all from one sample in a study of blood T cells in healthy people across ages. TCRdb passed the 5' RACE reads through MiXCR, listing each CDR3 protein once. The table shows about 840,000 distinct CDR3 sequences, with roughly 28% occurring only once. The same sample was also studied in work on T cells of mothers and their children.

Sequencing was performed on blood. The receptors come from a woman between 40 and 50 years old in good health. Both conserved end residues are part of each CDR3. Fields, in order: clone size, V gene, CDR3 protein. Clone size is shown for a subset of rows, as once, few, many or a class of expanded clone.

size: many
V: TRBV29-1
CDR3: CSVEDGGSGQGQIYGYTF

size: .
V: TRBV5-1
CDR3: CASSLGDRVGVF

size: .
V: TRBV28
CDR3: CASSLLPGMDIQYF

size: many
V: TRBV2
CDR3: CASRSRGSSYNEQFF

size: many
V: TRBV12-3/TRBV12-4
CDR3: CASSYGVTYGYTF

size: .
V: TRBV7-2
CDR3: CASSSLAGEILDTQYF

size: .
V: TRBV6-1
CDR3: CASRSGQTRLAKNIQYF

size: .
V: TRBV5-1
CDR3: CASSPWTGQESPLHF

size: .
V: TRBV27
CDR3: CASSAMGLTEAFF

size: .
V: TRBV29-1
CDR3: CSVEDSQGVNEQFF

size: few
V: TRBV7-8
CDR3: CASSLYATGEAFF

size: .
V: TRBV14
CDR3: CASSQDPTALNYGYTF

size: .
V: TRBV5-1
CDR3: CASSWGTGWDTEAFF

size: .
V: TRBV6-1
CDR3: CASSELRRSTDTQYF

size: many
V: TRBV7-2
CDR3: CASSLVTRGEQYF

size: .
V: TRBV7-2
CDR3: CASTDRTENTEAFF

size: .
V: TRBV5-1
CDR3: CASSAAGTEETQYF